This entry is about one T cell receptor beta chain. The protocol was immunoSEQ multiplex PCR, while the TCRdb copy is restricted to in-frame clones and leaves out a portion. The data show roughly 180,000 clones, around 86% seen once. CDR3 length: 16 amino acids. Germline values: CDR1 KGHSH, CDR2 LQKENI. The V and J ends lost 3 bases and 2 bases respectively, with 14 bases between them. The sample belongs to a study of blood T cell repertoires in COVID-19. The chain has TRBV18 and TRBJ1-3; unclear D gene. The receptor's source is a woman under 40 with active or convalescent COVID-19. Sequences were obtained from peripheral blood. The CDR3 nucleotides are TGTGCCAGCTCACCCCTAGATGTGCAAACTGGAAACACCATATATTTT. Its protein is CASSPLDVQTGNTIYF.